This passage covers 25 T cell receptor beta chains from one sample sequenced in a study of cytomegalovirus exposure and HLA in healthy donors. Primers included in the PCR were 60 Vbeta and 13 Jbeta primers. The data were produced by immunoSEQ multiplex PCR, yet TCRdb's version contains in-frame clones alone and is incomplete. Of about 160,000 clones in the sample, about 71% are singletons; the top ten hold 2.5% to 3%. The material sequenced was PBMCs. The receptors here all came from a woman in her 30s in good health and CMV-seronegative.

The chain has TRBV28 and TRBJ2-1; 12 bases are a match to TRBD2. Germline trimming cut 6 bases from V and 3 bases from J; bases unmatched to any gene: 6. The CDR3 extends over 16 amino acids. The germline V gene has CDR1 MDHEN and CDR2 SYDVKM. CDR3 protein: CASSNLGLAGYNEQFF. The CDR3 coding sequence is TGTGCCAGCAGCAACCTGGGACTAGCGGGCTACAATGAGCAGTTCTTC.

The table lists this clone with a few counts. The V and J genes are TRBV6-6 and TRBJ2-2, with D maybe TRBD2 (5 bases). Germline V gene data show CDR1 as MNHNY and CDR2 as SVGAGI (reference sequence). The ends were cut back, 8 bases at V and 12 bases at J, with 13 bases in the middle. The CDR3 extends over 11 amino acids. DNA for the CDR3: TGTGCCAGCGAGGGAGTGGATAAGCTGTTTTTT. Protein sequence: CASEGVDKLFF.

J is TRBJ2-2 and V is TRBV2; TRBD2 matches at 7 bases. Trimming at V came to 10 bases and at J to 2 bases, leaving 10 bases not matched to a gene. CDR3 length equals 15 residues. Germline values: CDR1 SNHLY, CDR2 FYNNEI. The CDR3 nucleotides are TGTGCCACCAGGCGTGAGGGACTAAACACCGGGGAGCTGTTTTTT. Translation gives CATRREGLNTGELFF.

This sequence joins TRBV10-3 and TRBJ1-5, with 7 bases aligning to TRBD1. In germline, CDR1 is ENHRY, CDR2 SYGVKD. Trimming cost V 10 bases and J 0 bases; bases outside gene matches: 9. The length of the CDR3 is 15 residues. CDR3 sequence: CATSKQGYSNQPQHF. CDR3 coding DNA: TGTGCCACATCTAAACAGGGGTATAGCAATCAGCCCCAGCATTTT.

About this clone: An end of the junction does not agree with germline; a read error may underlie this. The rearrangement links TRBV7-9 to TRBJ2-7; D is perhaps TRBD2 (5 bases). Germline V CDR1 and CDR2: SEHNR, FQNEAQ (reference sequence). The CDR3 is 12 residues long. Here the CDR3 reads CSSSFTRDEQYF. CDR3 coding DNA: TGTTCCAGCAGCTTTACTAGGGACGAGCAGTACTTC.

The chain links TRBV9 to TRBJ1-3; TRBD1 agrees at 8 bases. CDR1 and CDR2 from the germline V gene are SGDLS and YYNGEE. After removal of 3 bases from V and 2 bases from J, the junction contained 4 bases not matched to a gene. The CDR3 covers 15 residues. The CDR3 DNA reads as TGTGCCAGCAGCGCCCCGGACAGGGCTGGAAACACCATATATTTT. Its translation: CASSAPDRAGNTIYF.

The rearrangement joins TRBV9 to TRBJ1-1, with unresolved D. V was clipped by 3 bases and J by 1 base, with 7 bases between them. The germline CDR1 and CDR2 sequences are SGDLS and YYNGEE. CDR3 length equals 13 residues. This CDR3 reads CASSAAGNTEAFF. CDR3 DNA: TGTGCCAGCAGCGCGGCAGGGAACACTGAAGCTTTCTTT. The full variable domain, in which reference TRBV9 and TRBJ1-1 provide the parts outside the CDR3, is DSGVTQTPKHLITATGQRVTLRCSPRSGDLSVYWYQQSLDQGLQFLIQYYNGEERAKGNILERFSAQQFPDLHSELNLSSLELGDSALYFCASSAAGNTEAFFGQGTRLTVV.

The gene calls are TRBV19 and TRBJ1-5; TRBD1 matches 9 bases. The V segment lost 7 bases and the J segment 7 bases; nucleotides outside the gene matches: 11. Germline loops: CDR1 LNHDA, CDR2 SQIVND (reference sequence). The CDR3 has 15 amino acids. DNA for the CDR3: TGTGCCAGTACCGCTTTGGGACAGGGTTGGCAGCCCCAGCATTTT. The encoded protein is CASTALGQGWQPQHF.

The chain links TRBV28 to TRBJ2-4; 8 bases line up with TRBD1. Unmatched junction bases numbered 3, after V lost 4 bases and J lost 1 base. This CDR3 comprises 15 residues. Germline CDR1 and CDR2: MDHEN and SYDVKM. The CDR3 here is CASSWDRSAKNIQYF. As DNA, the CDR3 is TGTGCCAGCAGTTGGGACAGGTCGGCCAAAAACATTCAGTACTTC.

The table lists this clone with a few counts. The chain employs TRBV19 and TRBJ2-7; perhaps TRBD2 as D (6 bases). The V gene's germline CDR1 is LNHDA and CDR2 SQIVND (reference sequence). V lost 8 bases and J 5 bases, leaving 16 bases between the germline ends. This CDR3 has 13 amino acids. The CDR3 loop reads CASSGDRSHEQYF. The CDR3 region has the DNA TGTGCCAGTTCGGGAGACCGCTCACACGAGCAGTACTTC. The whole variable domain, remainder taken from reference TRBV19 and TRBJ2-7, is DGGITQSPKYLFRKEGQNVTLSCEQNLNHDAMYWYRQDPGQGLRLIYYSQIVNDFQKGDIAEGYSVSREKKESFPLTVTSAQKNPTAFYLCASSGDRSHEQYFGPGTRLTVT.

The CDR3: CASRAGTARNQPQHF. DNA of the CDR3: TGTGCCAGCAGAGCCGGGACAGCAAGAAATCAGCCCCAGCATTTT. This chain uses TRBV2 with TRBJ1-5; TRBD1 aligns across 7 bases. The ends lost 6 bases at V and 4 bases at J; junction bases unmatched: 9. This CDR3 is 15 amino acids long. Germline CDR1 reads SNHLY; CDR2 reads FYNNEI.

The J gene is TRBJ2-2, the V gene TRBV15, with 11 bases lining up with TRBD2. CDR1 and CDR2 from the germline V gene are LNHNV and YYDKDF (reference sequence). Losses at the gene ends were 1 base for V and 3 bases for J; bases not matched to a gene: 4. The length of the CDR3 is 17 residues. CDR3 DNA sequence: TGTGCCACCAGCAGAGTTTCTAGCGGGAGGCACACCGGGGAGCTGTTTTTT. Translation gives CATSRVSSGRHTGELFF.

The chain recombines TRBV28 with TRBJ1-1; perhaps TRBD1 as D (5 bases). The CDR3 has 14 residues. Trimming took 2 bases from V and 3 from J, leaving 10 bases between them. CDR1 MDHEN and CDR2 SYDVKM come from the germline V gene. Here the CDR3 reads CASSLTREDTEAFF. The CDR3 DNA follows: TGTGCCAGCAGTTTAACCAGGGAGGACACTGAAGCTTTCTTT.

This clone was picked up one time. The chain carries TRBV29-1 and TRBJ1-4; 7 bases align to TRBD1. The CDR3 extends over 14 amino acids. V lost 7 bases to trimming and J lost 7 bases; unmatched junction nucleotides: 12. Germline CDR1 is SQVTM and CDR2 is ANQGSEA. CDR3 protein: CSAQGEAGGEKLFF. CDR3 nucleotide sequence: TGCAGCGCCCAGGGAGAGGCAGGGGGTGAAAAACTGTTTTTT.

The chain recombines TRBV27 with TRBJ2-1, with 9 bases that match TRBD1. The V gene end was trimmed by 6 bases and the J gene end by 5 bases; junction bases not matched to a gene: 2. CDR1 is MNHEY, CDR2 SMNVEV, per germline (reference sequence). This CDR3 has 13 residues. The chain's CDR3 is CASSWDRDNEQFF. The CDR3 DNA sequence: TGTGCCAGCAGCTGGGACAGGGACAATGAGCAGTTCTTC.

This chain connects TRBV28 to TRBJ2-1; maybe TRBD2 (6 bases). In germline, CDR1 is MDHEN, CDR2 SYDVKM. CDR3 length equals 18 residues. V dropped 9 bases and J dropped 2 bases, with 26 bases sitting between them. Here the CDR3 reads CASESGGIGGGTYNEQFF. The CDR3 bases are TGTGCCAGTGAATCCGGCGGGATTGGAGGAGGAACCTACAATGAGCAGTTCTTC.

This clone was seen a handful of times. The chain uses TRBV28 and TRBJ2-1, with D perhaps matching TRBD1 (6 bases). The CDR3 consists of 15 residues. The V end lost 5 bases, the J end lost 3 bases, and 14 bases lay between the germline ends. CDR1 MDHEN and CDR2 SYDVKM come from the germline V gene. The CDR3 region is CASSSEGVNYNEQFF. In DNA form, the CDR3 reads TGTGCCAGCAGTAGTGAGGGGGTCAACTACAATGAGCAGTTCTTC.

This sequence joins TRBV4-2 and TRBJ2-3; D ambiguous. Germline CDR1 LGHNA, CDR2 YNFKEQ. The CDR3 is 15 residues long. Between the trimmed V and J ends, which lost 0 bases and 2 bases, there was a span of 9 bases. The CDR3 DNA follows: TGTGCCAGCAGCCAAGATTGGGCCTACACAGATACGCAGTATTTT. The encoded protein is CASSQDWAYTDTQYF.

The chain links TRBV4-1 to TRBJ1-1; no definite D call. The V gene lost 0 bases and the J gene lost 4 bases, with 9 bases spanning the gap. The CDR3 runs 14 residues. Germline CDR1 MGHRA, CDR2 YSYEKL. This CDR3 is CASSQDHQVTEAFF. CDR3 coding DNA: TGCGCCAGCAGCCAAGATCACCAGGTCACTGAAGCTTTCTTT.

The chain couples TRBV9 to TRBJ1-2, with D unclear. Trimming stripped 1 base from V and 8 bases from J, with 21 bases between. Germline CDR1 SGDLS, CDR2 YYNGEE. The CDR3 is made up of 16 amino acids. CDR3: CASSVTPEGARDGYTF. The DNA of the CDR3 is TGTGCCAGCAGCGTAACCCCCGAGGGCGCGAGAGACGGCTACACCTTC.

The genes are TRBV7-2 and TRBJ2-5; no clear D gene. This CDR3 contains 13 residues. The V and J ends lost 1 base and 3 bases respectively, with 6 bases between them. Looked up from germline, CDR1 is SGHTA and CDR2 is FQGNSA. CDR3 loop: CASSLGQKETQYF. CDR3 nucleotide sequence: TGTGCCAGCAGCTTAGGGCAGAAAGAGACCCAGTACTTC.

J is TRBJ1-2 and V is TRBV11-2; no reliable D call. CDR3 length: 13 residues. Trimming left V 3 bases short and J 6 bases short, with 11 bases between. The V gene's germline CDR1 is SGHAT and CDR2 FQNNGV. The CDR3: CASSFDPRNGYTF. CDR3 in DNA: TGTGCCAGCAGCTTCGACCCGAGGAATGGCTACACCTTC.

The table lists this clone with many counts. The V gene is TRBV5-4, the J gene TRBJ2-6; no clear D gene. Germline CDR1 and CDR2: SGHNT and YYREEE (reference sequence). V lost 1 base to trimming and J lost 3 bases, with 8 bases between them. The CDR3 has 15 residues. The CDR3 nucleotides are TGTGCCAGCAGCTTGAACACCCATGGGGCCAACGTCCTGACTTTC. The encoded protein is CASSLNTHGANVLTF.

This sequence joins TRBV9 and TRBJ2-2; TRBD1 aligns across 7 bases. This CDR3 has 15 residues. V lost 5 bases and J lost 0; bases outside the gene matches: 4. Germline V gives CDR1 SGDLS, CDR2 YYNGEE. The CDR3 nucleotides read TGTGCCAGCAGTGTCGGGACAGCGAACACCGGGGAGCTGTTTTTT. Its protein is CASSVGTANTGELFF.

A few counts support this clone. The chain's CDR3 is CASSVGHGGAQPQHF. CDR3 DNA sequence: TGTGCCAGCAGCGTAGGACATGGGGGGGCTCAGCCCCAGCATTTT. The rearrangement joins TRBV9 to TRBJ1-5, with a possible D match to TRBD1 (6 bases). Trimming removed 0 bases from V and 6 bases from J, with 13 bases in between. Germline lookup yields CDR1 SGDLS and CDR2 YYNGEE. CDR3 length equals 15 residues.